Below, 5 T cell receptor beta chains from the same sample are listed, as sequenced in a study of OX40 agonist ivuxolimab in advanced cancers. The library was prepared using the immunoSEQ multiplex PCR assay. TCRdb took this table from immuneACCESS and kept in-frame rearrangements with V and J called. Such tables lack part of the clones; where checked against another copy, unresolved V genes explain under half of the gap, and the rest is unexplained. The sample profile shows about 62,000 clones; roughly 84% of them were found once. Over 0.25% of the sample is in the top ten clones. The material was CD4+ or CD8+ T cells sorted from blood, obtained in a trial of the OX40 agonist ivuxolimab. These receptors were collected from an adult with an advanced solid tumor such as melanoma, head and neck, liver or kidney cancer.

CDR3 DNA: TGTGCCAGTATTAGCGGACAGGGGAACACCGGGGAGCTGTTTTTT. It yields the protein CASISGQGNTGELFF. The chain links TRBV19 to TRBJ2-2, with TRBD1 matching over 8 bases. With V trimmed by 7 bases and J by 1 base, 5 bases remained unmatched. Germline CDR1 LNHDA, CDR2 SQIVND (reference sequence). The CDR3 is 15 amino acids.

The chain couples TRBV19 to TRBJ1-2; TRBD1 aligns across 9 bases. The ends lost 5 bases at V and 9 bases at J; junction bases unmatched: 4. This CDR3 is built from 12 residues. CDR1 and CDR2 from the germline V gene are LNHDA and SQIVND (reference sequence). DNA of the CDR3: TGTGCCAGTAGTCGGACAGGGGCGAGCTACACCTTC. Protein sequence: CASSRTGASYTF.

This clone was found a few times. J is TRBJ1-2 and V is TRBV4-2; D unclear. The germline V gene encodes CDR1 LGHNA and CDR2 YNFKEQ. This CDR3 has 15 amino acids. The V end was cut by 1 base, the J end by 4 bases, with 13 bases between. The CDR3 DNA follows: TGTGCCAGCAGCCAAGGTGGAGGGTACACCTATGGCTACACCTTC. Protein product: CASSQGGGYTYGYTF.

The rearrangement links TRBV29-1 to TRBJ2-3; 13 bases are shared with TRBD2. Per germline, CDR1 SQVTM and CDR2 ANQGSEA. J lost 2 bases, V lost 7 bases, and 6 bases had no gene match. CDR3 length: 15 residues. The CDR3 nucleotides are TGCAGCGCAAGGGGACTAGCGGGGTACACAGATACGCAGTATTTT. This gives the protein CSARGLAGYTDTQYF.

The V and J genes are TRBV14 and TRBJ2-2; TRBD2 aligns across 15 bases. The CDR3 sequence is 16 residues long. Germline V gives CDR1 SGHDN, CDR2 FVKESK. V dropped 3 bases and J dropped 4; count of bases not matched to a gene: 0. The CDR3 DNA is TGTGCCAGCAGCCAGGGACTAGCGGGAGGCACCGGGGAGCTGTTTTTT. Translation: CASSQGLAGGTGELFF.